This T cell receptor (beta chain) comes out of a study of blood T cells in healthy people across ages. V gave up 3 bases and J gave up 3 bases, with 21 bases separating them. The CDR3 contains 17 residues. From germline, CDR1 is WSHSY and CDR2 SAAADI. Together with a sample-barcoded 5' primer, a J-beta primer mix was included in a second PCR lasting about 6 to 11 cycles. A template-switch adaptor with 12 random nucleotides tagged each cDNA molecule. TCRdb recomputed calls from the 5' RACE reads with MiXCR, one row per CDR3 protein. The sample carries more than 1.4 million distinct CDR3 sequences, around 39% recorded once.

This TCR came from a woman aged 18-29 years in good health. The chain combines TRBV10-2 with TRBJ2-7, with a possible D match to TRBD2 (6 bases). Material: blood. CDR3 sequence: CASSDRASAGSIYEQYF. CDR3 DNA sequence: TGCGCCAGCAGTGATCGTGCGTCGGCGGGGTCGATCTACGAGCAGTACTTC.